This T cell receptor (beta chain) appears in the sequencing data of a study of CD8 T cells in ankylosing spondylitis. This clonotype has only a few counts. Preparation of TCR beta libraries was done by quantitative 5'-RACE with molecular barcodes. One entry per CDR3 protein, called by TCRdb with MiXCR from the 5' RACE reads. The data hold roughly 180,000 distinct CDR3 sequences, with 9.8% observed a single time. V lost 1 base to trimming and J lost 3 bases, with 1 base between them. The CDR3 contains 11 residues. In germline, CDR1 is SNHLY, CDR2 FYNNEI. Input material: blood, either unsorted or a sorted T cell fraction (not recorded which). This receptor was identified in a female donor with ankylosing spondylitis or in good health (not recorded which). This chain connects TRBV2 to TRBJ2-7; unclear D gene. The CDR3 spells CASSEDYEQYF. CDR3 DNA sequence: TGTGCCAGCAGTGAAGACTACGAGCAGTACTTC. Filled out from reference TRBV2 and TRBJ2-7, the complete variable domain reads EPEVTQTPSHQVTQMGQEVILRCVPISNHLYFYWYRQILGQKVEFLVSFYNNEISEKSEIFDDQFSVERPDGSNFTLKIRSTKLEDSAMYFCASSEDYEQYFGPGTRLTVT.